The 20 T cell receptor beta chains presented below share a single source sample, sequenced in a study of cytomegalovirus exposure and HLA in healthy donors. Use of 60 Vbeta and 13 Jbeta primers characterized the PCR. Data came from immunoSEQ multiplex PCR; TCRdb stores just in-frame clones and leaves some out. The sample contains over 130,000 clones, about four fifths of which appear only once. Sequenced input: PBMCs. Receptors originate from a male donor in good health and CMV-seronegative.

V is TRBV19 and J is TRBJ1-2, with a weak D call TRBD1 (6 bases). V was pared by 3 bases and J by 4 bases, with 18 bases between. CDR1 LNHDA and CDR2 SQIVND come from the germline V gene (reference sequence). The CDR3 runs 16 residues. CDR3 DNA sequence: TGTGCCAGTAGTATCGGGAGTCGGGGGGCCAGCTATGGCTACACCTTC. This encodes CASSIGSRGASYGYTF. Filled out from reference TRBV19 and TRBJ1-2, the complete variable domain reads DGGITQSPKYLFRKEGQNVTLSCEQNLNHDAMYWYRQDPGQGLRLIYYSQIVNDFQKGDIAEGYSVSREKKESFPLTVTSAQKNPTAFYLCASSIGSRGASYGYTFGSGTRLTVV.

The V and J genes are TRBV27 and TRBJ2-7; D may be TRBD2 (6 bases). The V end lost 5 bases, the J end lost 3 bases, and 11 bases lay between the germline ends. This CDR3 spans 13 amino acids. Germline CDR1 and CDR2: MNHEY and SMNVEV (reference sequence). CDR3 region: CASSGNSGYEQYF. DNA for the CDR3: TGTGCCAGCAGTGGAAATAGCGGCTACGAGCAGTACTTC.

A single count supports this clone. V and J are TRBV6-5 and TRBJ2-7, with a weak D call TRBD2 (7 bases). Germline V gene data show CDR1 as MNHEY and CDR2 as SVGAGI. CDR3 length equals 14 residues. V was trimmed by 4 bases and J by 5 bases, leaving 15 bases between them. CDR3 in DNA: TGTGCCAGCAGTTTTGGGGGGGCGCTTAACGAGCAGTACTTC. Translation: CASSFGGALNEQYF.

J is TRBJ1-4 and V is TRBV2; 7 bases match TRBD1. The CDR3 contains 15 residues. The V and J ends lost 7 bases and 7 bases, in that order; junction bases with no gene match: 12. Germline lookup yields CDR1 SNHLY and CDR2 FYNNEI. The CDR3, as DNA: TGTGCCAGCATCAGATCATTCCGGGACAGTGAAAAACTGTTTTTT. It translates to CASIRSFRDSEKLFF.

V is TRBV4-3 and J is TRBJ1-1; D may be TRBD1 (5 bases). Trimming took 1 base from V and 7 from J, leaving 16 bases between them. The CDR3 extends over 15 amino acids. CDR1 is LGHNA, CDR2 YSLEER, per germline. The CDR3 sequence: CASSQGLTGGVEAFF. For the CDR3, the DNA is TGCGCCAGCAGCCAAGGCTTAACGGGAGGGGTTGAAGCTTTCTTT.

This clone turned up a few times. The chain recombines TRBV7-9 with TRBJ2-7, with 7 bases lining up with TRBD1. CDR1 is SEHNR, CDR2 FQNEAQ, per germline (reference sequence). The CDR3 has 15 amino acids. V gave up 5 bases and J gave up 2 bases; unmatched junction bases: 9. The CDR3 reads CASSGYRGRTYEQYF. The CDR3 nucleotides read TGTGCCAGCAGCGGATACAGGGGCCGCACCTACGAGCAGTACTTC.

The chain links TRBV10-3 to TRBJ2-1; D remains unclear. Trimming took off 2 bases at V and 8 bases at J, with 22 bases between the two ends. Germline V CDR1 and CDR2: ENHRY, SYGVKD. CDR3 length equals 17 residues. The CDR3 protein is CAISETSTPTPRDEQFF. CDR3 DNA: TGTGCCATCAGTGAGACAAGTACACCCACTCCCCGGGATGAGCAGTTCTTC.

This clone was recorded a few times. The V gene is TRBV2, the J gene TRBJ1-5; tentative D call: TRBD1 (5 bases). Trimming shortened V by 4 bases and J by 0 bases, and 7 bases separated the two germline ends. CDR3 length: 14 residues. CDR1 SNHLY and CDR2 FYNNEI come from the germline V gene. The CDR3: CASSATASNQPQHF. DNA of the CDR3: TGTGCCAGCAGTGCGACAGCTAGCAATCAGCCCCAGCATTTT.

With regard to this clone: Distinct nucleotide sequences in the sample also encode this CDR3. The chain is built from TRBV5-1 and TRBJ2-3; 8 bases line up with TRBD1. Germline assignment: CDR1 SGHRS and CDR2 YFSETQ. The CDR3 length is 14 residues. The trim removed 3 bases at V and 3 bases at J, leaving 3 bases unmatched. CDR3 DNA: TGCGCCAGCAGCTCAGGACAGGGTACAGATACGCAGTATTTT. It specifies CASSSGQGTDTQYF.

This clone occurred once. This chain uses TRBV5-4 with TRBJ1-5, with 7 bases lining up with TRBD1. Trimming took 4 bases from V and 5 from J; bases not matched to a gene: 15. CDR1 is SGHNT and CDR2 is YYREEE in the germline V gene (reference sequence). The CDR3 runs to 17 residues. The CDR3 bases are TGTGCCAGCAGCAGGGGGACAGTCCCCCCGTATTATCAGCCCCAGCATTTT. It yields the protein CASSRGTVPPYYQPQHF.

The J gene is TRBJ2-2, the V gene TRBV25-1; D might be TRBD1 (6 bases). Germline CDR1 MGHDK, CDR2 SYGVNS. V was trimmed by 5 bases and J by 8 bases, leaving 12 bases between them. The CDR3 has 13 amino acids. CDR3 amino acids: CASSQGGWGELFF. CDR3 nucleotide sequence: TGTGCCAGCAGTCAAGGGGGATGGGGGGAGCTGTTTTTT.

V is TRBV7-9 and J is TRBJ2-5; TRBD1 agrees at 12 bases. Germline V gives CDR1 SEHNR, CDR2 FQNEAQ (reference sequence). The length of the CDR3 is 14 residues. V was pared by 4 bases and J by 5 bases, with 2 bases of the junction left unmatched. DNA of the CDR3: TGTGCCAGCAGCTGGGACAGGGGGCTTGAGACCCAGTACTTC. Protein: CASSWDRGLETQYF. The full variable domain, in which reference TRBV7-9 and TRBJ2-5 provide the parts outside the CDR3, is DTGVSQNPRHKITKRGQNVTFRCDPISEHNRLYWYRQTLGQGPEFLTYFQNEAQLEKSRLLSDRFSAERPKGSFSTLEIQRTEQGDSAMYLCASSWDRGLETQYFGPGTRLLVL.

J is TRBJ2-5 and V is TRBV2; 10 bases map to TRBD2. Judging by the DNA end, TRBJ2-7 fits better; the J call may be wrong. Germline CDR1 reads SNHLY; CDR2 reads FYNNEI. The CDR3 is made up of 15 amino acids. The CDR3, as DNA: TGTGCCAGCAGTGAAGGGACTAGCGGACCCTACGAGCAGTACTTC. This translates into CASSEGTSGPYEQYF.

The V gene is TRBV30, the J gene TRBJ2-5; the match to TRBD2 covers 9 bases. Germline V lookup: CDR1 GTSNPN, CDR2 SVGIG (reference sequence). This CDR3 has 15 amino acids. V dropped 0 bases and J dropped 5; count of bases not matched to a gene: 7. Written as DNA, the CDR3 is TGTGCCTGGAGTGTAAGGCTAGCGGGACGGGAGACCCAGTACTTC. This codes for CAWSVRLAGRETQYF.

The gene calls are TRBV25-1 and TRBJ2-1; maybe TRBD2 (6 bases). Trimming pared 1 base from V and 6 bases from J, leaving 7 bases between. The CDR3 is 13 residues long. Germline V gene lookup returns CDR1 MGHDK and CDR2 SYGVNS. CDR3 in DNA: TGTGCCAGCAGTGAATTGGGGGGCAATGAGCAGTTCTTC. The encoded protein is CASSELGGNEQFF.

The chain combines TRBV4-2 with TRBJ2-1; D gene unclear. V dropped 1 base and J dropped 7 bases, with 20 bases sitting between them. Germline V gene lookup returns CDR1 LGHNA and CDR2 YNFKEQ. This CDR3 is 17 amino acids long. The DNA for the CDR3 is TGTGCCAGCAGCCAAGTTACAAGCGTCTCTTTAAGGAATGAGCAGTTCTTC. Translated, it gives CASSQVTSVSLRNEQFF.

The chain is built from TRBV9 and TRBJ2-1, with 8 bases matching TRBD2. Germline CDR1 SGDLS, CDR2 YYNGEE. V shed 3 bases, J shed 8 bases, and the junction held 13 bases outside the gene matches. The CDR3 consists of 16 residues. The CDR3 is CASSAYSGNALDEQFF. The CDR3, as DNA: TGTGCCAGCAGCGCTTATAGCGGGAACGCATTGGATGAGCAGTTCTTC.

The chain uses TRBV7-8 and TRBJ2-2; 11 nucleotides match TRBD2. V lost 2 bases, J lost 1 base, and 3 bases stayed unmatched. Germline V gene lookup returns CDR1 SGHVS and CDR2 FQNEAQ. CDR3 length: 17 residues. The CDR3 DNA is TGTGCCAGCAGCTTATGGCTAGCGGGAGGGAACACCGGGGAGCTGTTTTTT. As protein: CASSLWLAGGNTGELFF.

CDR3 DNA: TGTGCCAGCAGCTTGGAGGGCCCCGGGGAGCTGTTTTTT. The encoded protein is CASSLEGPGELFF. The chain uses TRBV11-3 and TRBJ2-2; tentatively, D is TRBD2 (6 bases). The CDR3 runs 13 residues. Germline V lookup: CDR1 SGHNT, CDR2 YENEEA. Trimming stripped 3 bases from V and 6 bases from J, with 8 bases between.

The CDR3 coding sequence is TGTGCCACCCAGGGAGGACGCGAGCAGTACTTC. Protein product: CATQGGREQYF. This chain joins TRBV7-2 and TRBJ2-7; D is possibly TRBD2 (6 bases). CDR1 and CDR2 (germline): SGHTA, FQGNSA. The ends were cut back, 10 bases at V and 6 bases at J, with 13 bases in the middle. This CDR3 contains 11 residues.